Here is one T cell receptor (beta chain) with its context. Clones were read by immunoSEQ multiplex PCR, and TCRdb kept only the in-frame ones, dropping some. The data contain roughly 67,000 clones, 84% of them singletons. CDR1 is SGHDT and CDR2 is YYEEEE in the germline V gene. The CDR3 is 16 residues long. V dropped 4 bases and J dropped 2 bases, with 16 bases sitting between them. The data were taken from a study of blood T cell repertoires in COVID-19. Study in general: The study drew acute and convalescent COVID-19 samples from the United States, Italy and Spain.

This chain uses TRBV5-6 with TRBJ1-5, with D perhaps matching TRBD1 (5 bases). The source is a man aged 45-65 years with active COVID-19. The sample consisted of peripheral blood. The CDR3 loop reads CASSATRDSGNQPQHF. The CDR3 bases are TGTGCCAGCAGCGCAACCAGGGATTCGGGCAATCAGCCCCAGCATTTT.